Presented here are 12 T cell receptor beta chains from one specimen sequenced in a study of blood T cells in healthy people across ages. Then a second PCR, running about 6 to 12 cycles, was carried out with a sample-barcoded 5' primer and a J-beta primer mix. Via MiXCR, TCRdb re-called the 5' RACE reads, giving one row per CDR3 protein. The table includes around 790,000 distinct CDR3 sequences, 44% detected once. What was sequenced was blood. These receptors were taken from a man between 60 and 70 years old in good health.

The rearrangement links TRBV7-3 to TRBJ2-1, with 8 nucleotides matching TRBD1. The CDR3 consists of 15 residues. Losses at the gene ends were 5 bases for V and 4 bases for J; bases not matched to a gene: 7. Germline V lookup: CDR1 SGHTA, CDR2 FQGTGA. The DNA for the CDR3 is TGTGCCAGCAGCGCCAACAGGGGGTTATACAATGAGCAGTTCTTC. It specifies CASSANRGLYNEQFF.

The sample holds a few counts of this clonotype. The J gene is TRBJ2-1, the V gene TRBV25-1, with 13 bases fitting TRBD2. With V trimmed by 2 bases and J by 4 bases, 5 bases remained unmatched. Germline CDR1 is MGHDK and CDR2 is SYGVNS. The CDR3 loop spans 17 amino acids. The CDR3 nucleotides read TGTGCCAGCAGTGAAGGGGGACTAGCGGGGCGATACAATGAGCAGTTCTTC. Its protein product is CASSEGGLAGRYNEQFF.

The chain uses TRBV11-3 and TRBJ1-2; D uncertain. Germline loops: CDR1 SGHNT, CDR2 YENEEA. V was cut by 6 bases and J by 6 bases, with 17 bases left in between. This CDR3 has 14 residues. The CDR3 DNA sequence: TGTGCCAGCAGTTCGGGGTCCCTAGCCCATGGCTACACCTTC. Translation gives CASSSGSLAHGYTF.

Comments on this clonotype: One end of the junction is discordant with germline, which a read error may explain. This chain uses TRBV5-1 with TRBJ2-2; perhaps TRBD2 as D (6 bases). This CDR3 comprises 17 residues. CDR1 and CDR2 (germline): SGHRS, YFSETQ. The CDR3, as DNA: TGCGCCGGCAGCCCAACCCTGACTAGTAACCGGGCCGGGGAGCTGTTTTTT. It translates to CAGSPTLTSNRAGELFF.

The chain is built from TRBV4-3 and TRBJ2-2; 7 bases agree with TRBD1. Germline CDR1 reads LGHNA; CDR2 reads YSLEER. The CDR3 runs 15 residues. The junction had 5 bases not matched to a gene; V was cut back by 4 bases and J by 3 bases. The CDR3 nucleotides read TGCGCCAGCAGCCCCCGACAGGGACACACCGGGGAGCTGTTTTTT. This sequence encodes CASSPRQGHTGELFF.

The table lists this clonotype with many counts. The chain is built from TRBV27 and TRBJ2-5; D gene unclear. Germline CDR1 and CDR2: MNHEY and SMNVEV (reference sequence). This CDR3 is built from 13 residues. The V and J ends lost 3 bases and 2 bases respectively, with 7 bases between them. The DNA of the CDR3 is TGTGCCAGCAGTTTCGCGGCGCAAGAGACCCAGTACTTC. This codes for CASSFAAQETQYF.

The CDR3 is CASSFWGYSPGLTNEKLFF. The CDR3 DNA reads as TGTGCCAGCAGCTTTTGGGGATATTCCCCCGGGCTAACTAATGAAAAACTGTTTTTT. The rearrangement links TRBV7-9 to TRBJ1-4; D remains unclear. Trimming took off 3 bases at V and 1 base at J, with 21 bases between the two ends. The CDR3 is 19 residues long. Germline assignment: CDR1 SEHNR and CDR2 FQNEAQ (reference sequence).

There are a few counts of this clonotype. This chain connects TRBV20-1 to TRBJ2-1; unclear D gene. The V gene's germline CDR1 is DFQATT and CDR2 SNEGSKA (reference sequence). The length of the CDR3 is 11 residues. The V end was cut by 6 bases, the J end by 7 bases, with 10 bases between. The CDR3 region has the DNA TGCAGTGCAGAGACCGGTAATGAGCAGTTCTTC. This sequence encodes CSAETGNEQFF.

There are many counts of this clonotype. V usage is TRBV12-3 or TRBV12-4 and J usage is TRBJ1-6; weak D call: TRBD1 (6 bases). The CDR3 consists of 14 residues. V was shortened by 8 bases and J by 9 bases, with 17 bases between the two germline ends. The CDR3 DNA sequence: TGTGCCAGCTCGAGCGGGGACATTGGTTCACCCCTCCACTTT. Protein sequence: CASSSGDIGSPLHF.

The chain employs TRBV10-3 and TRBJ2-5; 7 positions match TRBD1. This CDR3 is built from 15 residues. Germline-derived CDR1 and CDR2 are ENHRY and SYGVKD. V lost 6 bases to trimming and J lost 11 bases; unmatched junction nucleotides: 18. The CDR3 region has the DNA TGTGCCATCAGGGCCGACAGGGAAATGTTCAATGAGCAGTACTTC. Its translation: CAIRADREMFNEQYF.

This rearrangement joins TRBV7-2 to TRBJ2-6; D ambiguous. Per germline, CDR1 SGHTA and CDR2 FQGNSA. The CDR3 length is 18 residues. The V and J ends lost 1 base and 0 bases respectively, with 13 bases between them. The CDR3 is CASSLGARFYSGANVLTF. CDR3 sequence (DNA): TGTGCCAGCAGCTTAGGGGCGCGGTTTTACTCTGGGGCCAACGTCCTGACTTTC.

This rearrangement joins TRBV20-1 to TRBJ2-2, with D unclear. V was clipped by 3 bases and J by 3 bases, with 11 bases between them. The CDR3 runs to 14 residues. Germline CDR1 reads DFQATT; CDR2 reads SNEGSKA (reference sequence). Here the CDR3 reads CSARSGQYTGELFF. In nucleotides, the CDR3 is TGCAGTGCTAGGTCGGGCCAATACACCGGGGAGCTGTTTTTT.